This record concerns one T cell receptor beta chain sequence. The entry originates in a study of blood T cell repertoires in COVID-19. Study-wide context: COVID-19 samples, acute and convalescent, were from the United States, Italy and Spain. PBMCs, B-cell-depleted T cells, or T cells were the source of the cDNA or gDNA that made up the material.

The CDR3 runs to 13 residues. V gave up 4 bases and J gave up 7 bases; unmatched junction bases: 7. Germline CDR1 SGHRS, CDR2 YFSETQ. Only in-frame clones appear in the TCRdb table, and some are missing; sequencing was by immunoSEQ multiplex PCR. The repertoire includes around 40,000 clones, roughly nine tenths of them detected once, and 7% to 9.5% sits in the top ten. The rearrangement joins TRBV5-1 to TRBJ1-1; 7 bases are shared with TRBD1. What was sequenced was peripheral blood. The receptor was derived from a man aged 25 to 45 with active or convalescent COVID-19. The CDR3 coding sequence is TGCGCCAGCAGCCCGGAGGGGGCGGGTGAAGCTTTCTTT. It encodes CASSPEGAGEAFF.